This section outlines one T cell receptor (beta chain) sequence together with its context. The target antigen is unknown. The sample is drawn from a study of cytomegalovirus exposure and HLA in healthy donors. Study in general: When 398 donors were genotyped, about 86% of them were found to fall in the Caucasian-associated ancestry cluster.

PCR amplification relied on 60 Vbeta primers (plus 13 Jbeta primers). TCRdb keeps only in-frame clones here, not all; method: immunoSEQ multiplex PCR. The sample shows roughly 200,000 clones, roughly four fifths of them seen only once. The CDR3 totals 19 residues. V lost 2 bases to trimming and J lost 2 bases, with 22 bases between them. Germline V gives CDR1 LGHNA, CDR2 YNFKEQ. General study findings and limits: A missense DCLRE1C variant was associated with V- and J-gene trimming of TCR beta chains in a later analysis, and an independent cohort replicated the association. Listed as cytomegalovirus-associated were 150 to 200 TCR beta chains. It was confirmed in vitro that a few of the CMV-associated chains were specific for CMV antigens.

The specimen sequenced was PBMCs. This sequence originates from a man aged 50-59 years in good health and CMV-seronegative. The rearrangement uses TRBV4-2 and TRBJ2-4; a weak D match, TRBD1 (6 bases). This CDR3 reads CASSQPYVQPGDPKNIQYF. The CDR3 DNA follows: TGTGCCAGCAGCCAACCTTATGTCCAGCCAGGGGACCCCAAAAACATTCAGTACTTC.